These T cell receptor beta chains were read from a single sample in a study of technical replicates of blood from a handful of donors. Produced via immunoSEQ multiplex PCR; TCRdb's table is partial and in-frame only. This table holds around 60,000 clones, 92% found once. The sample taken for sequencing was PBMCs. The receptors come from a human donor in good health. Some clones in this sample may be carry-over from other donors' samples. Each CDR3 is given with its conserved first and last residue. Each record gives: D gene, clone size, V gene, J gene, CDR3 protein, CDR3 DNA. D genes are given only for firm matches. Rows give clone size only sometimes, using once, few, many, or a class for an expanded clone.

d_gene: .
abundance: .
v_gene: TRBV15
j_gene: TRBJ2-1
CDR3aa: CATSRGGRSYNEQFF
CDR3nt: TGTGCCACCAGTCGAGGGGGTAGGTCCTACAATGAGCAGTTCTTC

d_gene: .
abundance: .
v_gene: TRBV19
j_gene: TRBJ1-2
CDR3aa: CASNLRLLDGDYGYTF
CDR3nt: TGTGCCAGTAACCTGAGACTCCTTGACGGGGACTATGGCTACACCTTC

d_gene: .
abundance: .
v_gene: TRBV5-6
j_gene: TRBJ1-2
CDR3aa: CASSLGGAYGYTF
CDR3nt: TGTGCCAGCAGCTTGGGCGGAGCATATGGCTACACCTTC

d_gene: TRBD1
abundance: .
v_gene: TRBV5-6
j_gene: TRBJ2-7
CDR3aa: CASSHGQGSYEQYF
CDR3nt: TGTGCCAGCAGCCACGGACAGGGCTCCTACGAGCAGTACTTC

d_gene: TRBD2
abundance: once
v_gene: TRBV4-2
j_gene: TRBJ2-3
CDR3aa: CASSQDSLAGIVNTQYF
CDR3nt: TGTGCCAGCAGCCAAGATAGTCTAGCGGGGATCGTCAATACGCAGTATTTT

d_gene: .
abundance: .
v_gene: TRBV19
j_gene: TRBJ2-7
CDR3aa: CASNSRRGSYEQYF
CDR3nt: TGTGCCAGTAACTCTAGGAGGGGCTCCTACGAGCAGTACTTC

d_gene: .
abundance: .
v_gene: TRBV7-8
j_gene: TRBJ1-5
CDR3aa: CASSLDGARRYQPQHF
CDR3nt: TGTGCCAGCAGCTTAGACGGAGCGCGTAGATACCAGCCCCAGCATTTT

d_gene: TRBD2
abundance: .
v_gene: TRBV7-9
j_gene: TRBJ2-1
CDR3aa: CASSLNLKRGSPYNEQFF
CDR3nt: TGTGCCAGCAGCTTGAACCTAAAACGCGGGAGTCCCTACAATGAGCAGTTCTTC

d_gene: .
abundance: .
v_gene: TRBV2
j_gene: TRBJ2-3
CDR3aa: CASRAPGTSTDTQYF
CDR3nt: TGTGCCAGCAGAGCACCGGGGACTAGCACAGATACGCAGTATTTT

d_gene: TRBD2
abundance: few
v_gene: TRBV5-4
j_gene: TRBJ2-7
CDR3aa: CASSDRGGEHEQYF
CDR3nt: TGTGCCAGCAGCGACCGGGGGGGCGAGCACGAGCAGTACTTC

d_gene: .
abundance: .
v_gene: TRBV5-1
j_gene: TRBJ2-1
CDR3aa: CASSSQGNPYNEQFF
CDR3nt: TGCGCCAGCAGCTCCCAGGGGAATCCCTACAATGAGCAGTTCTTC

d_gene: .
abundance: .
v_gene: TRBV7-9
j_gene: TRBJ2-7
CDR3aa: CASSLASLPGDEQYF
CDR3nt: TGTGCCAGCAGCTTAGCCAGCCTCCCGGGGGACGAGCAGTACTTC

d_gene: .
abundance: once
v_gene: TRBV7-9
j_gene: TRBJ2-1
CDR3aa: CASRPPVYNEQFF
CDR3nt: TGTGCCAGCAGGCCGCCGGTCTACAATGAGCAGTTCTTC

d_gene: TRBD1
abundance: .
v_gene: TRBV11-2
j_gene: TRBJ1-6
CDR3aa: CASSIPTGGRSYNSPLHF
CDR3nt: TGTGCCAGCAGCATCCCGACAGGGGGAAGATCCTATAATTCACCCCTCCACTTT

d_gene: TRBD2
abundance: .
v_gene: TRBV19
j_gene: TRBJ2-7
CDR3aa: CASSRITGTSGGQEQYF
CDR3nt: TGTGCCAGTAGCCGTATCACCGGGACTAGCGGGGGGCAGGAGCAGTACTTC

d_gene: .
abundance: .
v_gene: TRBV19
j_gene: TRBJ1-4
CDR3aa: CASKMPGGTNEKLFF
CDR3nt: TGTGCCAGTAAGATGCCGGGGGGGACTAATGAAAAACTGTTTTTT

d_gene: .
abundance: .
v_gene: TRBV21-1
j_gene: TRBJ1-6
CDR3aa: CASSPQRRTKTPYNSPLHF
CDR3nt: TGTGCCAGCAGCCCCCAAAGGAGGACGAAAACTCCTTATAATTCACCCCTCCACTTT

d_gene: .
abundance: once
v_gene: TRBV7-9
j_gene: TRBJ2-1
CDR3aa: CASNLGGALSSYNEQFF
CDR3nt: TGTGCCAGCAACCTGGGCGGGGCTTTGAGCTCCTACAATGAGCAGTTCTTC

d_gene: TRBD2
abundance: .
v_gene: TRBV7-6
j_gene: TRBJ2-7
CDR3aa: CASSSTQSGSPREQYF
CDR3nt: TGTGCCAGTAGCTCCACGCAAAGCGGGAGCCCCCGCGAGCAGTACTTC

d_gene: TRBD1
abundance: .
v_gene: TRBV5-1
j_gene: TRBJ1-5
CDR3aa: CASSLDREHQPQHF
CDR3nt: TGCGCTAGCAGCCTAGACAGGGAACATCAGCCCCAGCATTTT

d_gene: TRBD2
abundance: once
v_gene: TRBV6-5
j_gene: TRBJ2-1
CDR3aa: CASRTSGRLDEQFF
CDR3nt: TGTGCCAGCCGGACTAGCGGGAGGTTAGATGAGCAGTTCTTC

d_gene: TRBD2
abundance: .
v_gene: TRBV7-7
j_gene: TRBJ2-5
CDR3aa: CASSRGTFSGGAQETQYF
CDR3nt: TGTGCCAGCAGCCGAGGGACCTTTAGCGGGGGGGCTCAAGAGACCCAGTACTTC

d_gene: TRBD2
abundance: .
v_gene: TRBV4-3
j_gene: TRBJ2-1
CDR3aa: CASSQGASGRAEEQFF
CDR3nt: TGCGCCAGCAGCCAAGGGGCTAGCGGGAGGGCCGAGGAGCAGTTCTTC

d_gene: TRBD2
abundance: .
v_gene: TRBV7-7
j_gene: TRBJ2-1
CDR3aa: CASSLRASGSNEQFF
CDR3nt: TGTGCCAGCAGCTTAAGGGCTAGCGGGAGTAATGAGCAGTTCTTC

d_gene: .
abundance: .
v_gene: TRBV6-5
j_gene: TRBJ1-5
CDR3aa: CASHSSNQPQHF
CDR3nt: TGTGCCAGCCACTCTTCCAATCAGCCCCAGCATTTT

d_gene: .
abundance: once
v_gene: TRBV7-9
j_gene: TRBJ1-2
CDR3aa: CASALLLGTQMNGYTF
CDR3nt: TGTGCCAGCGCACTTCTCCTAGGGACACAGATGAATGGCTACACCTTC

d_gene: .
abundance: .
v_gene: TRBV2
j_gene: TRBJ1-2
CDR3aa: CASSVGGISYTF
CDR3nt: TGTGCCAGCAGTGTAGGAGGTATTAGCTACACCTTC

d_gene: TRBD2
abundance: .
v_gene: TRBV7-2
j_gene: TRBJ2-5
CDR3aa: CASRQGISGGEETQYF
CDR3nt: TGTGCCAGCAGACAGGGGATTAGCGGGGGGGAAGAGACCCAGTACTTC

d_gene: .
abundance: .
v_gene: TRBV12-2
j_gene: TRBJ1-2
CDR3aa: CASRRDKFNYGYTF
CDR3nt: TGTGCAAGTCGCCGAGACAAATTCAACTATGGCTACACCTTC

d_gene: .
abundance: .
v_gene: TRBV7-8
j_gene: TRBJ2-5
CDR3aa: CASSPVAYQETQYF
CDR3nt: TGTGCCAGCAGCCCCGTAGCCTACCAAGAGACCCAGTACTTC

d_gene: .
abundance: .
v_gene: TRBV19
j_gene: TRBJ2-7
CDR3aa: CASSIGGQIYEQYF
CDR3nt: TGTGCCAGTAGTATAGGAGGACAGATCTACGAGCAGTACTTC

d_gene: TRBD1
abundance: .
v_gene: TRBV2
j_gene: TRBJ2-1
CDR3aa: CASLILGQEQYNEQFF
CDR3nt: TGTGCCAGCCTAATCCTAGGACAGGAGCAATACAATGAGCAGTTCTTC

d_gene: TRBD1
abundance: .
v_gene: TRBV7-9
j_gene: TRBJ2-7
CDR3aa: CASSPRQGPTAYEQYF
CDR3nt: TGTGCCAGCAGCCCACGACAGGGCCCCACGGCCTACGAGCAGTACTTC

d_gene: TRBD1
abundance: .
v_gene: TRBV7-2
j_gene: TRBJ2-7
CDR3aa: CASSLRTGGQEQYF
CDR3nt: TGTGCCAGCAGCTTGCGGACAGGGGGCCAAGAGCAGTACTTC

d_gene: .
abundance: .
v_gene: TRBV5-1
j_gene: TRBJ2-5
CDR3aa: CASSLGLLQETQYF
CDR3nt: TGCGCCAGCAGCTTAGGACTACTCCAAGAGACCCAGTACTTC

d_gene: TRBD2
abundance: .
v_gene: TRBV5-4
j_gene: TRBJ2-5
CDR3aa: CASSQGLGPGTQYF
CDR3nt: TGTGCCAGCAGCCAAGGACTAGGGCCCGGGACCCAGTACTTC

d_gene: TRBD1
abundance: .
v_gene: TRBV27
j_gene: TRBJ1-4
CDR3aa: CASSFFGQGKAANEKLFF
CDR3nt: TGTGCCAGCAGTTTTTTCGGACAGGGCAAGGCAGCTAATGAAAAACTGTTTTTT

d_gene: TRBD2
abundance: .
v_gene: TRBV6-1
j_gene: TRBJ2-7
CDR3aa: CASRAWTSGSDEQYF
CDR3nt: TGTGCCAGCAGGGCCTGGACTAGCGGGAGTGACGAGCAGTACTTC

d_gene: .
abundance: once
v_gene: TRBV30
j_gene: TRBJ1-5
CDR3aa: CAWTELPGDHNQPQHF
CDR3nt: TGTGCCTGGACGGAGTTGCCGGGGGACCACAATCAGCCCCAGCATTTT

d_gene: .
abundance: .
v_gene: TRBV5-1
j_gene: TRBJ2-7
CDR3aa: CASSAPRDNHYEQYF
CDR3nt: TGCGCCAGCAGCGCGCCCCGGGACAACCACTACGAGCAGTACTTC

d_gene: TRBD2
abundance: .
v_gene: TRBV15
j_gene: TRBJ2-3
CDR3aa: CATTGGGQDTQYF
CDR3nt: TGTGCCACCACGGGGGGAGGTCAAGATACGCAGTATTTT

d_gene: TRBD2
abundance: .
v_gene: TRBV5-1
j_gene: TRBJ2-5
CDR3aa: CASSKGLGAIQETQYF
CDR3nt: TGCGCCAGCAGCAAGGGACTAGGGGCGATCCAAGAGACCCAGTACTTC

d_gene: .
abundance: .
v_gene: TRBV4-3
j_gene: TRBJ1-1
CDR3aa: CASSLRQNYHTEAFF
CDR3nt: TGCGCCAGCAGCCTTCGACAGAATTATCATACTGAAGCTTTCTTT

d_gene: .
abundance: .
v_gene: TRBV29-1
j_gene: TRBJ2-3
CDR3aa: CGHGEPAQYF
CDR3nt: TGCGGCCACGGGGAGCCGGCGCAGTATTTT

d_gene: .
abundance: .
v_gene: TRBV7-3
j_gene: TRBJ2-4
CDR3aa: CASSQGGEGDIQYF
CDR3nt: TGTGCCAGCAGCCAAGGGGGGGAGGGAGACATTCAGTACTTC

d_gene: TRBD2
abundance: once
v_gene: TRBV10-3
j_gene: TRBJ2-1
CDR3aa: CAIRPGLAGADEQFF
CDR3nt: TGTGCCATCAGGCCCGGCCTAGCGGGGGCAGATGAGCAGTTCTTC

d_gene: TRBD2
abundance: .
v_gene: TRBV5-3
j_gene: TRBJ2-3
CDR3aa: CARSQTVVIAGPGEKDTQYF
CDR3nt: TGTGCCAGAAGCCAGACTGTGGTAATAGCGGGACCCGGGGAAAAAGATACGCAGTATTTT

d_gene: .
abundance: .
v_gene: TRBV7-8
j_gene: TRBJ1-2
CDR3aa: CASSPGERVIGDGYTF
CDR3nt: TGTGCCAGCAGCCCAGGCGAACGTGTGATCGGGGATGGCTACACCTTC

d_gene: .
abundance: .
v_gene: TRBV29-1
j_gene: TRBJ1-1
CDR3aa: CSVGRGADTEAFF
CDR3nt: TGCAGCGTAGGCAGGGGCGCGGACACTGAAGCTTTCTTT

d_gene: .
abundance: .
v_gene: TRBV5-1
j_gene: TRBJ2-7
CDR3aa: CASSLALAHEQYF
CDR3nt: TGCGCCAGCAGCTTGGCCCTCGCGCACGAGCAGTACTTC

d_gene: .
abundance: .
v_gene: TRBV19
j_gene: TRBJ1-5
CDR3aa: CASRVGGQPQHF
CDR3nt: TGTGCCAGTAGAGTGGGAGGTCAGCCCCAGCATTTT

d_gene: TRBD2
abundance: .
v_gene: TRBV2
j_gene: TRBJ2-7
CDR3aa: CASSEAEASGSMVYEQYF
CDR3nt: TGTGCCAGCAGTGAAGCGGAGGCTAGCGGGAGTATGGTCTACGAGCAGTACTTC

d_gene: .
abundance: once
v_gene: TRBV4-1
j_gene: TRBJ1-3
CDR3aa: CASSQTQGSGNTIYF
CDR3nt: TGCGCCAGCAGCCAAACACAGGGCTCTGGAAACACCATATATTTT